This entry lists 29 T cell receptor beta chains sequenced from one sample in a study of T cells in Graves' hyperthyroidism and ophthalmopathy. What was amplified from RNA transcripts were TCR beta CDR3 regions. The HTBI primer set drove a first-round RT-PCR of the TCR CDR3. TCRdb recomputed calls from the multiplex PCR reads with MiXCR, one row per CDR3 protein. The repertoire consists of roughly 600,000 distinct CDR3 sequences, with 13% to 15% occurring once and the leading ten covering approximately 12%. Sequenced material: blood. These TCRs come from a woman between 45 and 65 years old with Graves' ophthalmopathy.

This clonotype was counted many times. This chain connects TRBV11-2 to TRBJ2-1; 8 bases line up with TRBD2. V gave up 5 bases and J gave up 6 bases; unmatched junction bases: 12. This CDR3 has 16 residues. Germline V gene data show CDR1 as SGHAT and CDR2 as FQNNGV. The CDR3 loop is CASSPPVSGMRNEQFF. The CDR3 nucleotides are TGTGCCAGCAGCCCTCCTGTTAGCGGGATGCGCAATGAGCAGTTCTTC.

The gene calls are TRBV4-3 and TRBJ2-1; 10 bases are shared with TRBD2. V was clipped by 0 bases and J by 7 bases; unmatched bases: 9. Germline V gene sequence: CDR1 LGHNA, CDR2 YSLEER. The length of the CDR3 is 17 residues. In DNA, the CDR3 is TGCGCCAGCAGCCAAGAGCGTCTAGCGGGAGTAGGAAATGAGCAGTTCTTC. Residues: CASSQERLAGVGNEQFF.

This chain joins TRBV5-1 and TRBJ1-6; 7 bases are a match to TRBD1. Per the germline V gene, CDR1 is SGHRS and CDR2 is YFSETQ. The CDR3 runs 17 residues. Trimming at V came to 1 base and at J to 5 bases, leaving 9 bases not matched to a gene. The CDR3 spells CASSLIPGGYNNSPLHF. CDR3 nucleotides: TGCGCCAGCAGCTTGATCCCAGGGGGTTACAATAATTCACCCCTCCACTTT.

This chain connects TRBV5-6 to TRBJ1-6; D uncertain. Germline CDR1 SGHDT, CDR2 YYEEEE. The CDR3 has 18 residues. The V end was cut by 3 bases, the J end by 0 bases, with 16 bases between. CDR3 region: CASSSHPPRSSYNSPLHF. CDR3 DNA sequence: TGTGCCAGCAGCTCGCACCCCCCACGAAGCTCCTATAATTCACCCCTCCACTTT.

This clonotype was detected a few times. This may be a read error, as it is one base from a much larger clone. The chain carries TRBV7-3 and TRBJ2-2, with unresolved D. The CDR3 sequence is 12 residues long. The germline V gene has CDR1 SGHTA and CDR2 FQGTGA. The DNA for the CDR3 is TGTACCAGCAGCCTCTTACCCGGGGAGCTGTTTTTT. It encodes CTSSLLPGELFF.

This clonotype has ten or more counts. This chain links TRBV2 with TRBJ2-1; TRBD1 is a possible D gene (5 bases). From germline, CDR1 is SNHLY and CDR2 FYNNEI. V was cut by 6 bases and J by 4 bases, with 16 bases left in between. The CDR3 runs to 15 residues. DNA of the CDR3: TGTGCCAGCAGGCAGGACACTAAGGGGTACAATGAGCAGTTCTTC. Translating gives CASRQDTKGYNEQFF.

This clonotype showed up many times. The chain joins TRBV18 to TRBJ2-2; D gene uncertain. The CDR3 sequence is 14 residues long. V lost 1 base and J 5 bases, leaving 8 bases between the germline ends. Looked up from germline, CDR1 is KGHSH and CDR2 is LQKENI. CDR3 loop: CASSPQVGTGELFF. CDR3 DNA sequence: TGTGCCAGCTCACCACAAGTTGGAACCGGGGAGCTGTTTTTT.

This clonotype was detected ten times or more. The chain recombines TRBV7-2 with TRBJ2-1, with a tentative D call TRBD2 (6 bases). The V gene's germline CDR1 is SGHTA and CDR2 FQGNSA. Trimming pared 7 bases from V and 0 bases from J, leaving 16 bases between. The CDR3 has 16 residues. In DNA, the CDR3 is TGTGCCAGCAACCAAATAGCGGCGAGCTCCTACAATGAGCAGTTCTTC. Amino acid sequence: CASNQIAASSYNEQFF. Filled out from reference TRBV7-2 and TRBJ2-1, the complete variable domain reads GAGVSQSPSNKVTEKGKDVELRCDPISGHTALYWYRQSLGQGLEFLIYFQGNSAPDKSGLPSDRFSAERTGGSVSTLTIQRTQQEDSAVYLCASNQIAASSYNEQFFGPGTRLTVL.

The V and J genes are TRBV20-1 and TRBJ2-1, with a tentative D call TRBD2 (6 bases). V lost 0 bases to trimming and J lost 2 bases, with 14 bases between them. Germline V gene sequence: CDR1 DFQATT, CDR2 SNEGSKA (reference sequence). There are 16 residues in the CDR3. The CDR3 nucleotides read TGCAGTGCTAGAGATCCAAGCGGGCCGGCCTACAATGAGCAGTTCTTC. This gives the protein CSARDPSGPAYNEQFF.

This clonotype was detected many times. The chain joins TRBV11-2 to TRBJ2-1; 10 bases align to TRBD2. V shed 6 bases and J 6 bases; nucleotides not matched to a gene: 8. CDR3 length: 15 amino acids. Per germline, CDR1 SGHAT and CDR2 FQNNGV. The CDR3 region has the DNA TGTGCCAGCAGACTACTAGCGGGACGCCGCAATGAGCAGTTCTTC. Amino acids: CASRLLAGRRNEQFF.

This clonotype showed up just a few times. This chain uses TRBV7-2 with TRBJ2-7; TRBD2 aligns across 9 bases. This CDR3 is built from 16 residues. Germline CDR1 reads SGHTA; CDR2 reads FQGNSA. V gave up 1 base and J gave up 3 bases; unmatched junction bases: 7. CDR3 DNA: TGTGCCAGCAGCTTAGAGGCGGGAGGGTTAGTCTACGAGCAGTACTTC. Translated: CASSLEAGGLVYEQYF.

The chain carries TRBV28 and TRBJ1-4, with TRBD1 identical over 10 bases. The CDR3 is 15 residues long. CDR1 and CDR2 from the germline V gene are MDHEN and SYDVKM. The V gene end was trimmed by 8 bases and the J gene end by 1 base; junction bases not matched to a gene: 4. The CDR3 loop is CASDGTGVTNEKLFF. In nucleotides, the CDR3 is TGTGCCAGCGACGGGACAGGGGTAACTAATGAAAAACTGTTTTTT.

This clonotype has at least ten counts. V gene TRBV7-2 combines with J gene TRBJ1-2; 8 positions agree with TRBD1. After removal of 5 bases from V and 4 bases from J, the junction contained 12 bases not matched to a gene. This CDR3 spans 16 amino acids. CDR1 is SGHTA and CDR2 is FQGNSA in the germline V gene. CDR3 DNA sequence: TGTGCCAGCAGCCTAACCTCGACAGGGGCGAGCTATGGCTACACCTTC. Translated, it gives CASSLTSTGASYGYTF.

This clonotype appeared many times. The chain couples TRBV28 to TRBJ1-2, with D possibly being TRBD1 (6 bases). Germline V CDR1 and CDR2: MDHEN, SYDVKM. Trimming left V 10 bases short and J 0 bases short, with 15 bases between. The CDR3 spans 14 residues. Here the CDR3 DNA reads TGTGCCACCCGCCGGGACACAACTAACTATGGCTACACCTTC. Protein: CATRRDTTNYGYTF.

In its sample, this clonotype was seen many times. The chain has TRBV18 and TRBJ1-1, with 7 bases aligning to TRBD1. After removal of 6 bases from V and 5 bases from J, the junction contained 9 bases not matched to a gene. CDR3 length equals 14 residues. CDR1 KGHSH and CDR2 LQKENI come from the germline V gene. CDR3 protein: CASSTGQRRTEAFF. In nucleotides, the CDR3 is TGTGCCAGCTCTACGGGACAGCGGAGGACTGAAGCTTTCTTT.

This clonotype has ten or more counts. This chain connects TRBV6-2 or TRBV6-3 to TRBJ1-1; TRBD1 matches 7 bases. Germline CDR1 is MNHEY and CDR2 is SVGEGT. CDR3 length equals 16 residues. With 2 bases clipped from V and 1 base from J, the junction kept 7 bases outside the gene matches. This CDR3 is CASSYLLDRRNTEAFF. The CDR3 DNA reads as TGTGCCAGCAGTTACCTTTTGGACAGGAGGAACACTGAAGCTTTCTTT.

The CDR3 sequence is CASSFRTGAPEQYF. CDR3 bases: TGTGCCAGTAGTTTCCGGACAGGGGCCCCCGAGCAGTACTTC. This chain uses TRBV19 with TRBJ2-7; 9 bases agree with TRBD1. There are 14 residues in the CDR3. The J segment lost 6 bases and the V segment lost 5 bases, leaving 8 bases of the junction unmatched. Germline values: CDR1 LNHDA, CDR2 SQIVND (reference sequence).

At least ten counts were recorded for this clonotype. This chain joins TRBV28 and TRBJ1-2; D is unclear. From germline, CDR1 is MDHEN and CDR2 SYDVKM. The V end was cut by 4 bases, the J end by 7 bases, with 13 bases between. This CDR3 region has 13 residues. CDR3 region: CASSSRHGGGYTF. CDR3 nucleotides: TGTGCCAGCAGTTCTCGCCACGGTGGTGGCTACACCTTC.

The chain recombines TRBV5-1 with TRBJ2-1; 11 nucleotides align to TRBD2. The CDR3 length is 13 residues. V was pared by 5 bases and J by 8 bases, with 3 bases of the junction left unmatched. Germline V gives CDR1 SGHRS, CDR2 YFSETQ. CDR3 nucleotides: TGCGCCAGCAGAACTAGCGGGGGCTATGAGCAGTTCTTC. Amino acid sequence: CASRTSGGYEQFF.

This chain links TRBV24-1 with TRBJ2-3, with D uncertain. Trimming stripped 5 bases from V and 3 bases from J, with 14 bases between. Germline values: CDR1 KGHDR, CDR2 SFDVKD. The CDR3 contains 15 residues. The CDR3 reads CATSVMASLTDTQYF. The CDR3, as DNA: TGTGCCACCAGTGTCATGGCCAGTTTAACAGATACGCAGTATTTT.

This clonotype was recorded at least ten times. The genes are TRBV10-3 and TRBJ1-1; 9 bases map to TRBD1. V lost 7 bases and J lost 7; bases outside the gene matches: 7. Germline CDR1 and CDR2: ENHRY and SYGVKD. The CDR3 loop spans 13 amino acids. CDR3 nucleotides: TGTGCCATCATCCCGGGACAGGGAAGTGAAGCTTTCTTT. Translating gives CAIIPGQGSEAFF.

This clonotype came up a few times. The chain joins TRBV20-1 to TRBJ2-1; the match to TRBD2 covers 7 bases. The CDR3 spans 14 residues. Trimming took 5 bases from V and 0 from J; bases not matched to a gene: 4. The germline gives CDR1 DFQATT, CDR2 SNEGSKA (reference sequence). Here the CDR3 reads CSAPSGSSYNEQFF. As DNA, the CDR3 is TGCAGTGCTCCTAGCGGAAGCTCCTACAATGAGCAGTTCTTC.

This clonotype was counted only a few times. One base away lies a much larger clone, so this may be a sequencing read error. The chain uses TRBV6-2 or TRBV6-3 and TRBJ1-5, with 7 bases aligning to TRBD1. The CDR3 totals 17 residues. Germline V gives CDR1 MNHEY, CDR2 SVGEGT. The CDR3 reads CVSSYSPTGRSNQPQHF. The DNA for the CDR3 is TGTGTCAGCAGTTACTCCCCGACAGGGAGAAGCAATCAGCCCCAGCATTTT.

This chain connects TRBV28 to TRBJ1-2; D is perhaps TRBD1 (6 bases). The germline V and J ends were trimmed by 3 bases and 7 bases, with 21 bases remaining between them. There are 16 residues in the CDR3. Germline values: CDR1 MDHEN, CDR2 SYDVKM. CDR3 sequence (DNA): TGTGCCAGCAGTTTTCCGGACAGCGAACTACGAGGTGGCTACACCTTC. This translates into CASSFPDSELRGGYTF.

The V gene is TRBV14, the J gene TRBJ1-3, with D unresolved. The V end lost 5 bases, the J end lost 4 bases, and 12 bases lay between the germline ends. CDR3 length equals 14 residues. Germline loops: CDR1 SGHDN, CDR2 FVKESK. The CDR3 spells CASSGPGRGNTIYF. CDR3 nucleotide sequence: TGTGCCAGCAGCGGACCCGGGCGGGGAAACACCATATATTTT.

The V and J genes are TRBV6-2 or TRBV6-3 and TRBJ1-2; D gene ambiguous. CDR3 size: 15 residues. Trimming removed 7 bases at V and 0 bases at J, with 15 bases between. The germline V gene has CDR1 MNHEY and CDR2 SVGEGT. The DNA for the CDR3 is TGTGCCAGCACCACCGTGGCGACTGCTAACTATGGCTACACCTTC. It is translated as CASTTVATANYGYTF.

The table lists this clonotype with a count of one. This chain connects TRBV28 to TRBJ2-7; the D is unclear. With 2 bases removed from V and 6 bases from J, the gap between germline ends came to 11 bases. This CDR3 spans 13 amino acids. Germline loops: CDR1 MDHEN, CDR2 SYDVKM. The CDR3 region has the DNA TGTGCCAGCAGTTTACGGAGTGGGTGCGAGCAGTACTTC. It codes for CASSLRSGCEQYF. Using reference TRBV28 and TRBJ2-7 for the parts outside the CDR3, the full variable domain is DVKVTQSSRYLVKRTGEKVFLECVQDMDHENMFWYRQDPGLGLRLIYFSYDVKMKEKGDIPEGYSVSREKKERFSLILESASTNQTSMYLCASSLRSGCEQYFGPGTRLTVT.

This chain connects TRBV7-2 to TRBJ2-7, with D possibly being TRBD1 or TRBD2 (5 bases each). This CDR3 contains 16 residues. Trimming removed 7 bases at V and 7 bases at J, with 26 bases between. Germline V lookup: CDR1 SGHTA, CDR2 FQGNSA. CDR3 loop: CASTLGPNSILGEQYF. For the CDR3, the DNA is TGTGCCAGCACCTTGGGACCCAATAGCATCTTAGGGGAGCAGTACTTC.

The gene calls are TRBV9 and TRBJ2-3, with a tentative D call TRBD2 (5 bases). V lost 1 base, J lost 11 bases, and 17 bases lay in between. This CDR3 comprises 14 residues. Looked up from germline, CDR1 is SGDLS and CDR2 is YYNGEE. In nucleotides, the CDR3 is TGTGCCAGCAGCGTAAAAGTTGTCCCGGAGGTGCAGTATTTT. Protein: CASSVKVVPEVQYF. The full variable domain, rest sourced from reference TRBV9 and TRBJ2-3, is DSGVTQTPKHLITATGQRVTLRCSPRSGDLSVYWYQQSLDQGLQFLIQYYNGEERAKGNILERFSAQQFPDLHSELNLSSLELGDSALYFCASSVKVVPEVQYFGPGTRLTVL.